This T cell receptor beta chain was retrieved from a study of sequential checkpoint blockade in melanoma (dated by TCRdb to between 2018 and 2021). Context from the whole study: Using 1:1 randomization, the trial assigned patients either to first-line nivolumab followed by ipilimumab (arm A) or to ipilimumab followed by nivolumab (arm B). Both trial sequences were followed by maintenance nivolumab. DNA from 75 to 95 pretreatment melanoma tumor samples underwent TCRbeta immunosequencing. For roughly 20 patients, matched tumor biopsies were taken both before treatment and at week 13, after single-agent nivolumab (arm A) or ipilimumab (arm B). The same lesion was the source of about 80% of the matched pre- and post-treatment tumor biopsy pairs.

There are 16 amino acids in the CDR3, from cysteine to phenylalanine inclusive. Solely the CDR3 DNA is kept, with 48 bases framed from the first base. V was cut back by 6 bases and J by 0 bases, leaving a gap of 17 bases between them. CDR1 and CDR2, per the germline V gene (reference sequence), are LNHDA and SQIVND. Points the paper makes about the study in general: Achieving clinical benefit was about 30 times more likely for patients whose tumor T-cell fraction and clonality increased by week 13. Among patients in arm A, the nivolumab-first arm, pretreatment tumor TIL clonality was associated with response (P = .04). Within-arm analyses of tumor T-cell fraction were constrained by small sample sizes and reduced statistical power. Larger, independent patient cohorts are needed to validate the response-prediction model that combines TCR metrics and mutation burden. Tumor T-cell fraction and clonality were correlated with PD-L1 staining and CD8+ T-cell counts, but not with mutational load.

About this clone: Its target antigen remains unknown. The input lacks base qualities; no much larger clone sits a single base away.

The sample's treatment or condition, from its label and the paper: randomized to nivolumab then ipilimumab (arm A) or the reverse (arm B). No trial patient had received prior DNA-damaging chemotherapy. CheckMate 064, a randomized, open-label phase II trial of sequential checkpoint blockade, was the source of the samples, all of which came from patients with melanoma. Tumor TCR sequencing used genomic DNA from formalin-fixed paraffin-embedded (FFPE) tissue samples. TCRbeta CDR3 regions were immunosequenced from genomic DNA with the immunoSEQ Assay. Prior to high-throughput sequencing, genomic DNA was amplified by bias-controlled multiplex PCR. In the source study's methods: To quantify the absolute abundance of each unique TCRbeta CDR3 region, the sequences were collapsed and filtered. Clonality, defined as 1 minus Pielou's evenness, was calculated using only productive rearrangements. Tumor T-cell fraction was calculated by normalizing TCRbeta template counts to the amount of usable DNA, which was estimated from several housekeeping genes. Clones with significantly greater frequencies in on-treatment versus baseline samples were identified using a previously published method. Not all clones reach the TCRdb copy of this immuneACCESS table, which keeps in-frame sequences only. Checked studies attribute under half of the gap to unresolved V genes and leave the rest unexplained. The V and J calls and clone size are taken from that table; D and trimming were inferred from the DNA. The table for this sample lists about 9,500 clones; under 25% of them were counted only once. The biggest ten clones account for more than 13% of the sample.

The TCR comes from a human donor with melanoma. Sequenced material: tumor tissue (inferred from file names), taken from a patient given nivolumab and ipilimumab in sequence. Rearrangement joined TRBV19 to TRBJ1-1, with the identity of the D gene unclear. The sequenced DNA: TGTGCCAGTAGATCGGCGGCACGAGATATGAACACTGAAGCTTTCTTT. Translated, it reads CASRSAARDMNTEAFF.